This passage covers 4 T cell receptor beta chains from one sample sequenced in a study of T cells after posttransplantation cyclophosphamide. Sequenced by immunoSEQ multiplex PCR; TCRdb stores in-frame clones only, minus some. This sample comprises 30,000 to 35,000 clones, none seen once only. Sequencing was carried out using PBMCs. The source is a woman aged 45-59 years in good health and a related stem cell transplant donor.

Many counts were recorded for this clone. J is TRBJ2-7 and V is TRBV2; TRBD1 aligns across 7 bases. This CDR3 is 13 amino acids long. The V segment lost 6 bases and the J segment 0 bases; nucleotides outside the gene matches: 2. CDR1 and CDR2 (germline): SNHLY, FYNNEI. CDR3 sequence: CASRGTVSYEQYF. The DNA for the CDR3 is TGTGCCAGCAGGGGGACAGTCTCCTACGAGCAGTACTTC.

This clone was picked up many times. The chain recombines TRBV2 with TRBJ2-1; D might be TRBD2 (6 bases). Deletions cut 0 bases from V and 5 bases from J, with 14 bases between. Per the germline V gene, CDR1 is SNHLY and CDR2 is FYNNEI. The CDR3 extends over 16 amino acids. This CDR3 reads CASSEAGLPIDNEQFF. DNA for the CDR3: TGTGCCAGCAGTGAAGCAGGACTACCGATAGACAATGAGCAGTTCTTC.

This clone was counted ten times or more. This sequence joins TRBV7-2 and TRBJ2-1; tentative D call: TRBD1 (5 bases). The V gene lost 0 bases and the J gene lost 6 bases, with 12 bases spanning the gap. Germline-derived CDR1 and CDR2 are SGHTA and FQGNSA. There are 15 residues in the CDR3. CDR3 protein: CASSLAGALSNEQFF. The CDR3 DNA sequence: TGTGCCAGCAGCTTAGCTGGGGCCCTGAGCAATGAGCAGTTCTTC.

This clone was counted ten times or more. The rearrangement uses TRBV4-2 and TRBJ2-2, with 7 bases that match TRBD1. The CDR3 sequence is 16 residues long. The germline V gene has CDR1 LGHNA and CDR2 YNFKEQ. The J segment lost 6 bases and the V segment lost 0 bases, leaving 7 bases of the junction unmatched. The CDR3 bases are TGTGCCAGCAGCCAAGAGGGGAACGGACAGGCCGGGGAGCTGTTTTTT. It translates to CASSQEGNGQAGELFF.